Sequencing of this TCR beta chain was carried out in a study of blood T cells in healthy people across ages. Study in general: Template switching retrieved approximately one barcoded beta molecule for each two T cells.

Overall study results and limits: In older individuals, TCR beta diversity per million T cells was lower, falling roughly linearly with age.

This CDR3 is 14 amino acids long. A remark on this clonotype: Antigen unknown. Compared with germline, one end of the junction differs, possibly owing to a read error.

Primers used in a second PCR of roughly 7 to 11 cycles were a sample-barcoded 5' primer and a J-beta primer mix. TCRdb itself ran the 5' RACE reads through MiXCR, one entry per CDR3 protein. The repertoire holds over a million distinct CDR3 sequences, with about 42% as singletons. The V call is TRBV12-3 or TRBV12-4, the J call TRBJ2-3; 8 nucleotides match TRBD1. TRBJ1-5 explains the end of the DNA better; the J call may be wrong. The receptor was isolated from a woman aged 18-29 years in good health. Material for sequencing was blood. This chain's CDR3 is CACSQDRAPDTQHF. CDR3 DNA: TGTGCCTGCAGCCAGGACAGGGCCCCAGATACGCAGCATTTT.